This T cell receptor beta chain was obtained from a study of identical twins. Study-wide results and limits: Models underpredicted monozygotic twin sharing of out-of-frame TCR alpha. Out-of-frame alpha sequences common to twins exhibited a surplus of low generation probability. Weaker excess sharing between twins was seen in beta out-of-frame sequences.

There are 14 residues in the CDR3. CDR1 and CDR2 (germline): SGHKS, YYEKEE (reference sequence). The J segment lost 6 bases and the V segment lost 0 bases, leaving 1 base of the junction unmatched. MiXCR was run by TCRdb on the 5' RACE reads, yielding one entry per CDR3 protein. This sample has approximately 690,000 distinct CDR3 sequences, with around 6% found just once. In the case of this clonotype: Its antigen is unknown.

J is TRBJ1-4 and V is TRBV5-5; 8 bases fit TRBD1. Sequencing was performed on naive T cells sorted from blood. This TCR came from a man between 18 and 29 years old in good health. The CDR3 loop reads CASSLGQGYEKLFF. CDR3 in DNA: TGTGCCAGCAGCTTGGGACAGGGGTATGAAAAACTGTTTTTT.